Listed below are T cell receptor beta chains from one sample, sequenced in a study of glioma-infiltrating T cells after dendritic cell vaccination. The method was immunoSEQ multiplex PCR; TCRdb's version includes in-frame clones alone and lacks a portion of them. The sample contains tens of thousands of clones, about 85% of which appear only once. This sample comprised blood, obtained before dendritic cell vaccination. These receptor sequences come from a human donor with glioblastoma. Both conserved end residues are part of each CDR3. The order of the fields is J gene, D gene, V gene, clone size, CDR3 DNA, CDR3 protein. A D gene is named only where the DNA matches it firmly. The size of a clone is reported for some rows only, either as once, few or many, or as a class for expanded clones.

TRBJ1-2 | TRBD1 | TRBV13 | NA | TGTGCCAGCAGCTTCGGGGAGTGGACAGGGGAAGGCTACACCTTC | CASSFGEWTGEGYTF
TRBJ2-7 | NA | TRBV19 | few | TGTGCCAGTAGTATATGGTCCCGGGCAGGGGAGCAGTACTTC | CASSIWSRAGEQYF
TRBJ1-3 | NA | TRBV9 | NA | TGTGCCAGCAGCGAGAGGGGGATGGGCCCCGTGCCTGGAAACACCATATATTTT | CASSERGMGPVPGNTIYF
TRBJ1-1 | NA | TRBV13 | NA | TGTGCCAGCAGCTTGGGGGGGGGATGGACTGAAGCTTTCTTT | CASSLGGGWTEAFF
TRBJ2-3 | TRBD2 | TRBV19 | NA | TGTGCCAGTAGTCTCGGGGGGGCGGGTCAGGATACGCAGTATTTT | CASSLGGAGQDTQYF
TRBJ1-1 | NA | TRBV19 | NA | TGTGCCAGTTCGGAGATGAACACTGAAGCTTTCTTT | CASSEMNTEAFF
TRBJ1-2 | TRBD1 | TRBV5-6 | NA | TGTGCCAGCAGCTTGGTCAGGGGGAATGGCTACACCTTC | CASSLVRGNGYTF
TRBJ1-2 | TRBD1 | TRBV7-2 | NA | TGTGCCAGCAGCTTATACGGGGACAGGGGTGGCTACACCTTC | CASSLYGDRGGYTF
TRBJ2-1 | TRBD2 | TRBV27 | few | TGTGCCAGCAGGAAGGGACTAGCGGTCAATGAGCAGTTCTTC | CASRKGLAVNEQFF
TRBJ1-2 | NA | TRBV7-9 | NA | TGTGCCAGCAGCGCTCCTTTGGGGGGTGGCTACACCTTC | CASSAPLGGGYTF
TRBJ2-1 | NA | TRBV6-1 | NA | TGTGCCAGCAGTCCTGCCAGCTCCTACAATGAGCAGTTCTTC | CASSPASSYNEQFF
TRBJ2-2 | TRBD2 | TRBV7-7 | NA | TGTGCTAGCAGCCCACTAGTCCTAGCGGGTGAGACCGGGGAGCTGTTTTTT | CASSPLVLAGETGELFF
TRBJ2-3 | TRBD2 | TRBV4-1 | NA | TGCGCCAGCAGCCAAGATTGGGGACTAGTTCCGCAGTATTTT | CASSQDWGLVPQYF
TRBJ1-2 | TRBD1 | TRBV10-3 | NA | TGTGCCATCAGCGGTACGAACGGACAGGGTGGCTACACCTTC | CAISGTNGQGGYTF
TRBJ1-1 | NA | TRBV12-5 | NA | TGTGCTAGTGGTTTGGAAAGAGGGACTGAAGCTTTCTTT | CASGLERGTEAFF
TRBJ1-1 | NA | TRBV29-1 | NA | TGCAGCGGGGTCAGCGGGACTGAAGCTTTCTTT | CSGVSGTEAFF
TRBJ1-1 | NA | TRBV7-8 | once | TGTGCCAGCAGCTTACGGCCCGGGGGCACTGAAGCTTTCTTT | CASSLRPGGTEAFF
TRBJ1-1 | NA | TRBV15 | NA | TGTGCCACCAGCATACAACAGGGTACTGAAGCTTTCTTT | CATSIQQGTEAFF
TRBJ1-1 | NA | TRBV4-1 | few | TGCGCCAGCAGCCAAGAGGTAGCGGGAACCACTGAAGCTTTCTTT | CASSQEVAGTTEAFF
TRBJ2-4 | TRBD2 | TRBV2 | NA | TGTGCCAGCAGTGTGGGTAGCGGGGGCTCCAAAAACATTCAGTACTTC | CASSVGSGGSKNIQYF
TRBJ1-5 | TRBD1 | TRBV30 | NA | TGTGCCTGGAGTATGGGACAGGGGGTCCAACCCCAGCATTTT | CAWSMGQGVQPQHF
TRBJ1-2 | NA | TRBV7-2 | NA | TGTGCCAGCAGCGTAAGAGTTAACTATGGCTACACCTTC | CASSVRVNYGYTF
TRBJ2-3 | TRBD1 | TRBV15 | NA | TGTGCCACCAGCAGAGGGACAGGGTTCGACACTCCCGATACGCAGTATTTT | CATSRGTGFDTPDTQYF
TRBJ2-7 | NA | TRBV10-1 | NA | TGCGCCAGCAGTGAAAACTTCTACGAGCAGTACTTC | CASSENFYEQYF
TRBJ2-3 | TRBD2 | TRBV7-2 | NA | TGTGCCAGCAGCTCGGGACTAGCGGGAGTCACAGATACGCAGTATTTT | CASSSGLAGVTDTQYF
TRBJ2-7 | NA | TRBV29-1 | NA | TGCAGCGTTGACGGGGGTTTCGAGCAGTACTTC | CSVDGGFEQYF
TRBJ1-1 | NA | TRBV11-3 | NA | TGTGCCAGCAGCCGTGCTACAGGGAACACTGAAGCTTTCTTT | CASSRATGNTEAFF
TRBJ1-1 | NA | TRBV5-1 | NA | TGCGCCAGCAGCCTTGACCACAGCACTGAAGCTTTCTTT | CASSLDHSTEAFF
TRBJ2-7 | TRBD1 | TRBV6-1 | NA | TGTGCCAGTGCCCGGGACAGGGGCCCCTACGAGCAGTACTTC | CASARDRGPYEQYF
TRBJ2-2 | NA | TRBV19 | NA | TGTGCCAGTAGTAGAACGGACTCGCCGCGACGGGAGCTGTTTTTT | CASSRTDSPRRELFF
TRBJ2-5 | TRBD2 | TRBV25-1 | NA | TGTGCCAGCAGCCTAGGACTAGCGGGAGGAGAGACCCAGTACTTC | CASSLGLAGGETQYF
TRBJ1-5 | TRBD1 | TRBV4-2 | NA | TGTGCCAGCAGCCCCGACAGGGGGCTGGCTCAGCCCCAGCATTTT | CASSPDRGLAQPQHF
TRBJ1-1 | NA | TRBV9 | NA | TGTGCCAGCAGCCGAGCAGGTCAACCCTTTGAAGCTTTCTTT | CASSRAGQPFEAFF
TRBJ2-7 | NA | TRBV7-9 | NA | TGTGCCAGCACCTGGACAGACGAGCAGTACTTC | CASTWTDEQYF
TRBJ1-1 | NA | TRBV27 | NA | TGTGCCAGCAGTTTTGGGGGCTGGGGCACTGAAGCTTTCTTT | CASSFGGWGTEAFF
TRBJ2-5 | NA | TRBV30 | NA | TGTGCCTGGAGGCTTCCCGGGAGCGAGGTGGAGACCCAGTACTTC | CAWRLPGSEVETQYF
TRBJ2-2 | NA | TRBV19 | NA | TGTGCCAGTAGTCCCGGGGGTGTTAACACCGGGGAGCTGTTTTTT | CASSPGGVNTGELFF
TRBJ1-4 | NA | TRBV7-9 | few | TGTGCCAGCAGCTCCACTGGACAGAAACTTGAAAAACTGTTTTTT | CASSSTGQKLEKLFF
TRBJ2-3 | TRBD2 | TRBV29-1 | NA | TGCAGCGTTAGACTAGCGTCTAGCACAGATACGCAGTATTTT | CSVRLASSTDTQYF
TRBJ2-7 | NA | TRBV23-1 | NA | TGCGCCAGCAGTCAATCGATTCCGGCTTTGAGGGAGCAGTACTTC | CASSQSIPALREQYF
TRBJ1-2 | NA | TRBV6-6 | NA | TGTGCCAGCAGCTGGGGGGGGGCGACCGGCTACACCTTC | CASSWGGATGYTF
TRBJ1-4 | TRBD1 | TRBV5-4 | once | TGTGCCAGCAGCTTGTTGGCAGGGGGTCGGGAAAAACTGTTTTTT | CASSLLAGGREKLFF
TRBJ2-7 | NA | TRBV5-4 | NA | TGTGCCAGCAGCCGTAAGGGCGGGGCAACCTACGAGCAGTACTTC | CASSRKGGATYEQYF
TRBJ2-3 | TRBD1 | TRBV7-9 | NA | TGTGCCAGCAACCACCGGGACAGGGGAACAGATACGCAGTATTTT | CASNHRDRGTDTQYF
TRBJ1-6 | NA | TRBV19 | NA | TGTGCCAGTGGTCCAGGGCTTAATTCACCCCTCCACTTT | CASGPGLNSPLHF
TRBJ2-7 | TRBD1 | TRBV18 | NA | TGTGCCAGCTCAGCGGGACAGGGGTACGAGCAGTACTTC | CASSAGQGYEQYF
TRBJ1-1 | NA | TRBV6-1 | once | TGTGCCAGCAGTGGACGACAGCCGAGCACTGAAGCTTTCTTT | CASSGRQPSTEAFF
TRBJ1-2 | NA | TRBV30 | NA | TGTGCCTCATACTCGGGGGGGAAAGGGGACTATGGCTACACCTTC | CASYSGGKGDYGYTF
TRBJ2-3 | TRBD1 | TRBV6-1 | NA | TGTGCCACCACCCTCAGGGGGCTAAATACGCAGTATTTT | CATTLRGLNTQYF
TRBJ1-1 | NA | TRBV9 | NA | TGTGCCAGCAGCGTAGATGTCATGAACACTGAAGCTTTCTTT | CASSVDVMNTEAFF
TRBJ2-4 | NA | TRBV7-2 | NA | TGTGCCAGCAGTCAAACCCAGGCCAAAAACATTCAGTACTTC | CASSQTQAKNIQYF
TRBJ2-5 | TRBD2 | TRBV5-6 | NA | TGTGCCAGCAGCTGGTTAGCGGGAGCTCCTCAAGAGACCCAGTACTTC | CASSWLAGAPQETQYF